The 30 T cell receptor beta chains presented below share a single source sample, sequenced in a study of CD8+ T cells in alopecia areata (dated by TCRdb to the late 2010s). This specimen's time point label, per the study, means: 20 to 30 weeks on oral tofacitinib. Sample treatment or condition, as interpreted from the label and publication: oral pan-JAK inhibitor, 5-10 mg twice daily. The library was obtained by the immunoSEQ multiplex PCR assay. To provide template for TCR sequencing, every sample had RNA extracted and reverse transcribed into cDNA. TCRdb provides this immuneACCESS table in a form limited to in-frame rearrangements. Some clones are lacking; in checked studies, under half of them reflect an unresolved V gene, and why the rest are absent is not known. The table for this sample lists under 200,000 clones; approximately 57% of them were counted only once. The leading ten clones occupy approximately 15% of the sample.

The starting material was CD4+ T cells sorted from blood, obtained at week 24, from a patient treated with tofacitinib. The receptors here all came from a human donor with alopecia areata.

This chain connects TRBV27 to TRBJ2-5; 11 bases fit TRBD1. The CDR3 is 14 residues long. Per the germline V gene, CDR1 is MNHEY and CDR2 is SMNVEV (reference sequence). V lost 7 bases and J lost 5; bases outside the gene matches: 6. CDR3 DNA: TGTGCCAGCACAAGGACAGGGGGCGTGGAGACCCAGTACTTC. Protein product: CASTRTGGVETQYF.

The chain couples TRBV5-6 to TRBJ2-2, with 9 positions matching TRBD1. This CDR3 has 17 amino acids. The germline V gene encodes CDR1 SGHDT and CDR2 YYEEEE. V lost 2 bases, J lost 0 bases, and 5 bases stayed unmatched. For the CDR3, the DNA is TGTGCCAGCAGCTTAGCGGGACAGGGACCGAACACCGGGGAGCTGTTTTTT. It is translated as CASSLAGQGPNTGELFF.

The chain joins TRBV9 to TRBJ1-4; 7 nucleotides match TRBD1. The J segment lost 8 bases and the V segment lost 0 bases, leaving 4 bases of the junction unmatched. Germline CDR1 reads SGDLS; CDR2 reads YYNGEE. The CDR3 loop spans 14 amino acids. CDR3 DNA sequence: TGTGCCAGCAGCGTAGGGTCAGGGGGGGAAAAACTGTTTTTT. As protein: CASSVGSGGEKLFF.

The CDR3 nucleotides are TGTGCCTGGACGGCAGGGGGCCCCTCTGGGGCCAACGTCCTGACTTTC. Translating it yields CAWTAGGPSGANVLTF. The chain recombines TRBV30 with TRBJ2-6; 8 bases line up with TRBD1. CDR1 and CDR2 from the germline V gene are GTSNPN and SVGIG (reference sequence). V trimming: 4 bases; J trimming: 0 bases; junction bases outside the gene matches: 5. This CDR3 comprises 16 residues.

The gene calls are TRBV11-3 and TRBJ2-5; TRBD1 aligns across 7 bases. The CDR3 consists of 14 residues. Trimming took 5 bases from V and 2 from J; bases not matched to a gene: 5. Germline CDR1 is SGHNT and CDR2 is YENEEA. The CDR3 nucleotides are TGTGCCAGCAGCAATCGGGGACAGCAAGAGACCCAGTACTTC. The encoded protein is CASSNRGQQETQYF. The whole variable domain, remainder taken from reference TRBV11-3 and TRBJ2-5, is EAGVVQSPRYKIIEKKQPVAFWCNPISGHNTLYWYLQNLGQGPELLIRYENEEAVDDSQLPKDRFSAERLKGVDSTLKIQPAELGDSAVYLCASSNRGQQETQYFGPGTRLLVL.

The chain couples TRBV25-1 to TRBJ2-5, with D perhaps matching TRBD2 (6 bases). With the DNA end fitting TRBJ2-7 better, the J assignment may be wrong. The CDR3 runs 13 residues. Germline V gives CDR1 MGHDK, CDR2 SYGVNS. The CDR3 nucleotides are TGTGCCAGCAGTGAGGCGGGGCCCTACGAGCAGTACTTC. This sequence encodes CASSEAGPYEQYF.

The rearrangement links TRBV2 to TRBJ1-1; D might be TRBD1 (5 bases). Germline V CDR1 and CDR2: SNHLY, FYNNEI. The CDR3 runs 13 residues. Between the trimmed V and J ends, which lost 0 bases and 10 bases, there was a span of 12 bases. In DNA, the CDR3 is TGTGCCAGCAGTGAAGCTGTTGCCGGGGGAGCTTTCTTT. Amino acids: CASSEAVAGGAFF.

In its sample, this clone was seen a few times. The chain links TRBV2 to TRBJ2-7; 8 bases line up with TRBD1. The CDR3 consists of 14 residues. The J segment lost 3 bases and the V segment lost 2 bases, leaving 3 bases of the junction unmatched. The germline CDR1 and CDR2 sequences are SNHLY and FYNNEI. CDR3 sequence: CASSETGGIYEQYF. In DNA form, the CDR3 reads TGTGCCAGCAGTGAAACAGGGGGGATCTACGAGCAGTACTTC.

This sequence joins TRBV25-1 and TRBJ2-1; D is unclear. The CDR3 sequence is 14 residues long. CDR1 is MGHDK and CDR2 is SYGVNS in the germline V gene. V gave up 0 bases and J gave up 4 bases, with 7 bases separating them. In DNA, the CDR3 is TGTGCCAGCAGTGAATATACCACTTACAATGAGCAGTTCTTC. The encoded protein is CASSEYTTYNEQFF. Full variable domain (outside the CDR3, taken from reference TRBV25-1 and TRBJ2-1): EADIYQTPRYLVIGTGKKITLECSQTMGHDKMYWYQQDPGMELHLIHYSYGVNSTEKGDLSSESTVSRIRTEHFPLTLESARPSHTSQYLCASSEYTTYNEQFFGPGTRLTVL.

The chain is built from TRBV4-1 and TRBJ1-2, with 8 bases identical to TRBD1. The CDR3 sequence is 15 residues long. The V segment lost 0 bases and the J segment 4 bases; nucleotides outside the gene matches: 4. Germline assignment: CDR1 MGHRA and CDR2 YSYEKL. CDR3 bases: TGCGCCAGCAGCCAAGAGACAGGGGAAGTCTATGGCTACACCTTC. Translated: CASSQETGEVYGYTF.

This rearrangement joins TRBV7-8 to TRBJ2-1; the match to TRBD2 covers 10 bases. With V trimmed by 5 bases and J by 3 bases, 4 bases remained unmatched. Germline CDR1 and CDR2: SGHVS and FQNEAQ. CDR3 size: 15 residues. CDR3 amino acids: CASSPSGGVYNEQFF. As DNA, the CDR3 is TGTGCCAGCAGCCCAAGCGGGGGGGTCTACAATGAGCAGTTCTTC.

V and J are TRBV7-9 and TRBJ2-5, with no clear D. The CDR3 has 14 residues. Per the germline V gene, CDR1 is SEHNR and CDR2 is FQNEAQ (reference sequence). Trimming left V 5 bases short and J 1 base short, with 11 bases between. The CDR3 is CASSPFRGQETQYF. Written as DNA, the CDR3 is TGTGCCAGCAGCCCATTTCGCGGCCAAGAGACCCAGTACTTC.

This clone has a single count. This chain joins TRBV27 and TRBJ1-1; TRBD1 aligns across 10 bases. Germline CDR1 and CDR2: MNHEY and SMNVEV (reference sequence). V lost 3 bases, J lost 1 base, and 11 bases stayed unmatched. This CDR3 comprises 18 residues. This CDR3 is CASSFTTGGLGGNTEAFF. The CDR3 nucleotides are TGTGCCAGCAGTTTTACGACAGGGGGCCTGGGAGGGAACACTGAAGCTTTCTTT.

The J gene is TRBJ1-1, the V gene TRBV7-9; D remains ambiguous. V was cut by 7 bases and J by 0 bases, with 6 bases left in between. The CDR3 consists of 12 residues. Germline values: CDR1 SEHNR, CDR2 FQNEAQ (reference sequence). CDR3 region: CASNTVNTEAFF. The CDR3 coding sequence is TGTGCCAGCAATACGGTGAACACTGAAGCTTTCTTT.

The V gene is TRBV19, the J gene TRBJ1-1, with no clear D. With 4 bases removed from V and 7 bases from J, the gap between germline ends came to 13 bases. CDR3 length equals 13 residues. The V gene's germline CDR1 is LNHDA and CDR2 SQIVND (reference sequence). CDR3 nucleotide sequence: TGTGCCAGTAGTAGTAGGGCGCCGGGTGAAGCTTTCTTT. Amino acids: CASSSRAPGEAFF. The full variable domain, with the rest looked up from reference TRBV19 and TRBJ1-1, is DGGITQSPKYLFRKEGQNVTLSCEQNLNHDAMYWYRQDPGQGLRLIYYSQIVNDFQKGDIAEGYSVSREKKESFPLTVTSAQKNPTAFYLCASSSRAPGEAFFGQGTRLTVV.

The V call is TRBV2, the J call TRBJ2-3; D not certain. This CDR3 comprises 15 residues. Trimming took off 5 bases at V and 4 bases at J, with 16 bases between the two ends. Per the germline V gene, CDR1 is SNHLY and CDR2 is FYNNEI. The CDR3 DNA reads as TGTGCCAGCAGTCCTCACTTCACTGCGTCAGATACGCAGTATTTT. Protein product: CASSPHFTASDTQYF.

This clone was seen just once. J is TRBJ2-5 and V is TRBV5-1; D gene unclear. The CDR3 is 14 residues long. V lost 5 bases and J lost 2, with 13 bases in between. Germline V lookup: CDR1 SGHRS, CDR2 YFSETQ. CDR3 amino acids: CASRVGHGQETQYF. For the CDR3, the DNA is TGCGCCAGCAGGGTAGGGCACGGACAAGAGACCCAGTACTTC.

The rearrangement joins TRBV29-1 to TRBJ1-1, with D unclear. The CDR3 has 11 amino acids. Germline assignment: CDR1 SQVTM and CDR2 ANQGSEA. V gave up 7 bases and J gave up 1 base, with 7 bases separating them. The CDR3 coding sequence is TGCAGCGCCGTACAGAACACTGAAGCTTTCTTT. It yields the protein CSAVQNTEAFF.

This clone has only a few counts. The chain carries TRBV29-1 and TRBJ2-3; D is undetermined. The CDR3 has 13 amino acids. With 4 bases removed from V and 2 bases from J, the gap between germline ends came to 10 bases. The germline gives CDR1 SQVTM, CDR2 ANQGSEA. The DNA for the CDR3 is TGCAGCGTTGCCGGGTCCTACACAGATACGCAGTATTTT. It translates to CSVAGSYTDTQYF.

The chain joins TRBV19 to TRBJ2-3, with a tentative D call TRBD1 (6 bases). V lost 6 bases to trimming and J lost 5 bases, with 24 bases between them. The V gene's germline CDR1 is LNHDA and CDR2 SQIVND (reference sequence). The CDR3 sequence is 17 residues long. CDR3 loop: CASRPWGQAITEDTQYF. CDR3 DNA sequence: TGTGCCAGTAGACCCTGGGGGCAGGCCATTACCGAAGATACGCAGTATTTT.

This clone has just a few counts. This chain links TRBV11-3 with TRBJ2-5; D is ambiguous. Deletions cut 10 bases from V and 7 bases from J, with 19 bases between. Germline CDR1 and CDR2: SGHNT and YENEEA. CDR3 length: 13 amino acids. The CDR3 protein is CATTTPLSGTQYF. The DNA for the CDR3 is TGTGCCACCACGACCCCCCTTAGTGGGACCCAGTACTTC.

This clone was observed a few times. The chain joins TRBV29-1 to TRBJ2-3, with unresolved D. The germline V gene has CDR1 SQVTM and CDR2 ANQGSEA. CDR3 length: 15 residues. V dropped 4 bases and J dropped 1 base, with 15 bases sitting between them. CDR3 residues: CSVVVSGSGTDTQYF. The DNA for the CDR3 is TGCAGCGTTGTGGTCTCGGGTTCGGGCACAGATACGCAGTATTTT.

The gene calls are TRBV5-6 and TRBJ1-6; TRBD1 matches 9 bases. V lost 4 bases, J lost 9 bases, and 8 bases stayed unmatched. The CDR3 extends over 15 amino acids. In germline, CDR1 is SGHDT, CDR2 YYEEEE. The CDR3 spells CASSQPGQGGSPLHF. Written as DNA, the CDR3 is TGTGCCAGCAGCCAACCGGGACAGGGCGGTTCACCCCTCCACTTT.

The chain is built from TRBV7-9 and TRBJ1-2; D is uncertain. V dropped 2 bases and J dropped 6 bases, with 13 bases sitting between them. CDR1 is SEHNR and CDR2 is FQNEAQ in the germline V gene (reference sequence). CDR3 length: 14 residues. CDR3 in DNA: TGTGCCAGCAGCTTAAGGTCCCACGGGGATGGCTACACCTTC. Translation: CASSLRSHGDGYTF.

This clone was counted a few times. This chain uses TRBV25-1 with TRBJ2-2; weak D call: TRBD1 (5 bases). Germline V gene sequence: CDR1 MGHDK, CDR2 SYGVNS. V dropped 3 bases and J dropped 7 bases, with 9 bases sitting between them. The CDR3 has 13 residues. The CDR3 nucleotides read TGTGCCAGCAGTGAGCAGGGTATCGGGGAGCTGTTTTTT. Translating it yields CASSEQGIGELFF.

V and J are TRBV5-6 and TRBJ2-6; D is undetermined. The CDR3 contains 15 residues. The V end was cut by 1 base, the J end by 1 base, with 6 bases between. Germline V gene data show CDR1 as SGHDT and CDR2 as YYEEEE. The DNA of the CDR3 is TGTGCCAGCAGCTTGATGGAATCTGGGGCCAACGTCCTGACTTTC. This codes for CASSLMESGANVLTF.

The rearrangement uses TRBV29-1 and TRBJ2-7; 7 bases are shared with TRBD1. V lost 4 bases and J lost 3; bases outside the gene matches: 12. This CDR3 spans 15 amino acids. Per germline, CDR1 SQVTM and CDR2 ANQGSEA. The CDR3 loop is CSVGVWLRQGYEQYF. CDR3 in DNA: TGCAGCGTTGGAGTTTGGCTGCGACAGGGCTACGAGCAGTACTTC.

The chain combines TRBV11-2 with TRBJ1-6; tentative D call: TRBD1 (6 bases). The CDR3 has 15 residues. CDR1 is SGHAT, CDR2 FQNNGV, per germline. Between the trimmed V and J ends, which lost 3 bases and 3 bases, there was a span of 9 bases. CDR3 nucleotide sequence: TGTGCCAGCAGCTTTGAGACAGGCTATAATTCACCCCTCCACTTT. It yields the protein CASSFETGYNSPLHF.

The CDR3, as DNA: TGCGCCAGCAGTAGGTCCCCTGGGGACACTGAAGCTTTCTTT. It codes for CASSRSPGDTEAFF. This sequence joins TRBV5-1 and TRBJ1-1; D gene unclear. V lost 5 bases and J 3 bases, leaving 14 bases between the germline ends. From germline, CDR1 is SGHRS and CDR2 YFSETQ. CDR3 length equals 14 residues.

The chain has TRBV29-1 and TRBJ2-3; 11 bases match TRBD2. Trimming at V came to 2 bases and at J to 6 bases, leaving 4 bases not matched to a gene. This CDR3 region has 14 residues. Germline CDR1 SQVTM, CDR2 ANQGSEA. The CDR3 nucleotides read TGCAGCGTTGAATCTAGCGGGGGGTCCGATACGCAGTATTTT. Translated: CSVESSGGSDTQYF.